These 21 T cell receptor delta chains share one sample of origin, sequenced in a study of TRDV2 sequences in healthy donors. TCRdb reanalysed the PCR reads via CATT. This table has 1,500 to 2,000 delta-chain clones, around 15% appearing once. Input material: Vd2+ gamma-delta T cells from blood. The receptors stem from a human donor in good health.

At least ten counts were recorded for this clone. The chain uses TRDV2 and TRDJ1, with 13 bases aligning to TRDD3. Germline CDR1 GEAIGNYY, CDR2 EKD. CDR3 length equals 17 residues. J lost 4 bases, V lost 0 bases, and 7 bases had no gene match. DNA of the CDR3: TGTGCCTGTGACACCCTCCTTACTGGGGGATACGGCGATAAACTCATCTTT. Translating it yields CACDTLLTGGYGDKLIF.

A word on this clone: A much bigger clone sits one base away, suggesting this may be a read error. The genes are TRDV2 and TRDJ1; 10 bases map to TRDD3. J lost 2 bases, V lost 3 bases, and 2 bases had no gene match. The CDR3 length is 14 residues. Germline V gene sequence: CDR1 GEAIGNYY, CDR2 EKD. This chain's CDR3 is CACDLLGDTDKLIF. The CDR3 DNA reads as TGTGCCTGTGACCTACTGGGGGATACCGATAAACTCATCTTT.

A note on this clone: A far bigger clonotype differs at one base, so this is likely a read error. The same CDR3 can be traced to other DNA sequences in this sample. The J gene is TRDJ1, the V gene TRDV2; 9 bases line up with TRDD3. Trimming removed 1 base from V and 1 base from J; junction bases left unmatched: 12. Per germline, CDR1 GEAIGNYY and CDR2 EKD. This CDR3 is built from 18 residues. CDR3 protein: CACDTLRQTGGPTDKLIF. The CDR3 DNA reads as TGTGCCTGTGACACACTGCGTCAGACTGGGGGACCCACCGATAAACTCATCTTT.

The J gene is TRDJ1, the V gene TRDV2, with TRDD3 matching 12 bases. The germline gives CDR1 GEAIGNYY, CDR2 EKD. V trimming: 3 bases; J trimming: 0 bases; junction bases outside the gene matches: 10. CDR3 length equals 18 residues. The CDR3 nucleotides read TGTGCCTGTGACTCACTGGGGGATACAGTATCGTACACCGATAAACTCATCTTT. Translated, it gives CACDSLGDTVSYTDKLIF.

This clone is hyperexpanded within its sample. Distinct nucleotide sequences in the sample also encode this CDR3. The rearrangement links TRDV2 to TRDJ1; TRDD3 matches at 8 bases. The CDR3 is 17 residues long. Per the germline V gene, CDR1 is GEAIGNYY and CDR2 is EKD. V lost 0 bases and J lost 0; bases outside the gene matches: 8. CDR3 loop: CACDTVQLGENTDKLIF. In nucleotides, the CDR3 is TGTGCCTGTGACACCGTTCAGCTGGGGGAGAACACCGATAAACTCATCTTT.

Points on this clone: TCRdb's listed protein matches a much larger clone and diverges from this DNA's translation at residue 3, likely through a read error; the protein shown comes from the DNA. The chain uses TRDV2 and TRDJ1; D might be TRDD3 (6 bases). CDR3 length equals 16 residues. The germline V gene encodes CDR1 GEAIGNYY and CDR2 EKD. The CDR3 here is CARDVLGGSLSDKLIF. CDR3 in DNA: TGTGCCCGTGATGTACTGGGAGGATCCTTGAGCGATAAACTCATCTTT.

The chain uses TRDV2 and TRDJ1; D may be TRDD3 (6 bases). The V and J ends lost 0 bases and 1 base respectively, with 14 bases between them. Germline loops: CDR1 GEAIGNYY, CDR2 EKD. The CDR3 extends over 16 amino acids. Here the CDR3 reads CACDTVQGDLTDKLIF. The CDR3 DNA follows: TGTGCCTGTGACACCGTCCAAGGGGATCTCACCGATAAACTCATCTTT.

This clone has only a few counts. The V gene is TRDV2, the J gene TRDJ1; 10 bases are shared with TRDD3. V gave up 3 bases and J gave up 2 bases; unmatched junction bases: 2. The CDR3 consists of 14 residues. Looked up from germline, CDR1 is GEAIGNYY and CDR2 is EKD. The CDR3 is CACDPLGDTDKLIF. For the CDR3, the DNA is TGTGCCTGTGACCCACTGGGGGATACCGATAAACTCATCTTT.

The gene calls are TRDV2 and TRDJ1; 11 bases are shared with TRDD3. CDR1 is GEAIGNYY, CDR2 EKD, per germline. V shed 2 bases and J 3 bases; nucleotides not matched to a gene: 10. The CDR3 has 17 amino acids. CDR3 loop: CACDMGDTPFLSDKLIF. In DNA, the CDR3 is TGTGCCTGTGACATGGGGGATACGCCTTTCCTGTCCGATAAACTCATCTTT.

The V and J genes are TRDV2 and TRDJ3; TRDD3 matches 9 bases. J lost 0 bases, V lost 0 bases, and 2 bases had no gene match. The CDR3 covers 18 residues. In germline, CDR1 is GEAIGNYY, CDR2 EKD. This chain's CDR3 is CACDTLGDDSWDTRQMFF. For the CDR3, the DNA is TGTGCCTGTGACACCCTGGGGGATGACTCCTGGGACACCCGACAGATGTTTTTC.

This chain joins TRDV2 and TRDJ3; 10 positions match TRDD3. This CDR3 has 21 amino acids. Germline loops: CDR1 GEAIGNYY, CDR2 EKD. With 0 bases clipped from V and 0 bases from J, the junction kept 10 bases outside the gene matches. DNA of the CDR3: TGTGCCTGTGACACCCTCAAACTGGGGGATGCGAGCTCCTGGGACACCCGACAGATGTTTTTC. Its protein is CACDTLKLGDASSWDTRQMFF.

The chain links TRDV2 to TRDJ1; the match to TRDD3 covers 8 bases. The CDR3 has 17 residues. Germline trimming cut 3 bases from V and 0 bases from J; bases unmatched to any gene: 11. Germline V gene lookup returns CDR1 GEAIGNYY and CDR2 EKD. The CDR3: CACDAITGGKDTDKLIF. The CDR3 nucleotides are TGTGCCTGTGACGCCATTACTGGGGGGAAGGACACCGATAAACTCATCTTT.

Relative to its sample, this clone is medium-sized (0.01 to 0.1%). The chain carries TRDV2 and TRDJ1; the match to TRDD3 covers 12 bases. After removal of 1 base from V and 4 bases from J, the junction contained 3 bases not matched to a gene. CDR1 is GEAIGNYY, CDR2 EKD, per germline. The CDR3 loop spans 15 amino acids. CDR3: CACDTLGDTGDKLIF. Written as DNA, the CDR3 is TGTGCCTGTGACACACTGGGGGATACTGGCGATAAACTCATCTTT.

Worth noting for this clone: TCRdb attributes to this sequence the protein of a much larger clone, which differs from the DNA translation at residue 14; a read error is likely, and the protein displayed is translated from the DNA. V is TRDV2 and J is TRDJ1; no reliable D call. Germline CDR1 GEAIGNYY, CDR2 EKD. This CDR3 is built from 16 residues. This CDR3 is CACDTVLGQYTDKPIF. The CDR3 nucleotides are TGTGCCTGTGACACCGTGTTGGGACAATACACCGATAAACCCATCTTT.

By sample fraction, this clone is large. V and J are TRDV2 and TRDJ1; D unclear. The CDR3 has 15 amino acids. Germline CDR1 GEAIGNYY, CDR2 EKD. Trimming left V 0 bases short and J 0 bases short, with 10 bases between. CDR3 bases: TGTGCCTGTGACACCGTAGGGAAGTACACCGATAAACTCATCTTT. Protein: CACDTVGKYTDKLIF.

V is TRDV2 and J is TRDJ1; D is possibly TRDD3 (6 bases). This CDR3 region has 15 residues. Trimming removed 0 bases from V and 2 bases from J, with 12 bases in between. Germline V lookup: CDR1 GEAIGNYY, CDR2 EKD. DNA for the CDR3: TGTGCCTGTGACACCGTCCAAGGGGATACCGATAAACTCATCTTT. This sequence encodes CACDTVQGDTDKLIF.

Although no V gene was called, TRDJ1 is the J gene; TRDD3 is the table's D call, not checked against the DNA. This CDR3 contains 15 residues. CDR3 loop: CSAVGDTRTTDKLIF. The CDR3 DNA sequence: TGTTCAGCGGTGGGGGATACGCGTACCACCGATAAACTCATCTTT.

Notes on this clone: A far larger clone lies a single base away; this is likely a read error. The same CDR3 is also encoded by other DNA sequences in this sample. V is TRDV2 and J is TRDJ1, with 7 positions matching TRDD3. The CDR3 has 17 amino acids. Germline V gene sequence: CDR1 GEAIGNYY, CDR2 EKD. J was trimmed by 0 bases and V by 3 bases; bases with no gene match: 12. The CDR3 bases are TGTGCCTGTGACCCGATCTCCCGGGGGGGATACACCGATAAACTCATCTTT. Encoded protein: CACDPISRGGYTDKLIF.

Turning to this clone: The TCRdb protein comes from a much larger clone and disagrees with this DNA's translation at residue 13, likely due to a read error; the protein given here is derived from the DNA. The chain has TRDV2 and TRDJ1; 12 nucleotides align to TRDD3. The CDR3 has 20 residues. Germline CDR1 is GEAIGNYY and CDR2 is EKD. With 2 bases clipped from V and 0 bases from J, the junction kept 15 bases outside the gene matches. The CDR3 loop reads CACDNVVLGDTVPYTDKLIF. The CDR3 DNA reads as TGTGCCTGTGACAACGTGGTACTGGGGGATACAGTACCGTACACCGATAAACTCATCTTT.

Of note for this clone: A far larger clone is just one base off, so this is likely a read error. Other DNA sequences of this sample code for an identical CDR3. The chain links TRDV2 to TRDJ1; 9 nucleotides align to TRDD3. The germline V gene has CDR1 GEAIGNYY and CDR2 EKD. J gave up 3 bases and V 0 bases, and 13 bases lay outside the gene matches. The CDR3 consists of 18 residues. CDR3 in amino acids: CACDTVGPLGDRSDKLIF. Here the CDR3 DNA reads TGTGCCTGTGACACCGTCGGTCCTCTGGGGGATCGGTCCGATAAACTCATCTTT.

Details on this clone: The protein that TCRdb holds for this DNA derives from a much larger clone and differs from the translated DNA at residue 3, which likely indicates a read error; the protein shown here is translated from the DNA. This chain links TRDV2 with TRDJ1; 11 bases align to TRDD3. The CDR3 extends over 16 amino acids. The germline gives CDR1 GEAIGNYY, CDR2 EKD. In DNA, the CDR3 is TGTGCCCGTGACACCTTGGGGGATACGAGCACCGATAAACTCATCTTT. This translates into CARDTLGDTSTDKLIF.